These T cell receptor beta chains were read from a single sample in a study of blood T cell repertoires in COVID-19. The assay was immunoSEQ multiplex PCR, and TCRdb's table has in-frame clones only and misses some. The top ten hold approximately 11% of the sample, which has 180,000 or so clones, around 79% seen once. The sequenced material came from PBMCs or T cells enriched from blood (not recorded which). The source of these receptors is a man over 45 who had recovered from COVID-19. Each CDR3 is given with its conserved first and last residue.

>13|TRBV12-3/TRBV12-4|TRBJ1-1
CASTRTGGTEAFF
>15|TRBV7-9|TRBJ2-3
CASSLDQGATDTQYF
>21|TRBV21-1|TRBJ2-7
CASSTILEGLAGLESSYEQYF
>14|TRBV5-1|TRBJ1-2
CASSLTGAQIGYTF
>15|TRBV9|TRBJ2-1
CASSPRRYADNEQFF
>17|TRBV3-1/TRBV3-2|TRBJ2-1
CASSPGLAGGRVSEQFF
>14|TRBV24-1|TRBJ2-2
CATSDFINTGELFF
>17|TRBV27|TRBJ1-1
CASSFSRQVALNTEAFF
>14|TRBV14|TRBJ1-6
CASSQEADVSPLHF
>16|TRBV25-1|TRBJ2-1
CASSDPGTGTYNEQFF
>14|TRBV19|TRBJ1-4
CASSIRGPPEKLFF
>16|TRBV24-1|TRBJ1-2
CATSDLGTGGPTGYTF
>14|TRBV10-3|TRBJ1-1
CAISGGALSTEAFF
>12|TRBV27|TRBJ1-6
CASRGGSSPLHF
>15|TRBV6-5|TRBJ1-1
CASSGGGTGGYEAFF
>14|TRBV6-6|TRBJ1-1
CASRPRQGSTEAFF
>14|TRBV2|TRBJ1-4
CASSQTATNEKLFF
>16|TRBV15|TRBJ1-5
CATSSGDRASNQPQHF
>13|TRBV7-9|TRBJ1-1
CASSLARQREAFF
>12|TRBV20-1|TRBJ2-3
CSASTRADTQYF
>15|TRBV5-4|TRBJ2-7
CASSPEGGGLREQYF
>16|TRBV3-1/TRBV3-2|TRBJ2-3
CASSQVWRGGTDTQYF
>13|TRBV25-1|TRBJ1-2
CASSEAGGYGYTF
>12|TRBV19|TRBJ1-5
CASSFSNQPQHF
>15|TRBV10-2|TRBJ2-7
CASSGRALGRDEQYF
>15|TRBV5-1|TRBJ2-7
CASSPTRDSSYEQYF
>18|TRBV28|TRBJ1-1
CASSSLTGTARMNTEAFF
>13|TRBV6-5|TRBJ2-1
CASGRSRHNEQFF
>14|TRBV28|TRBJ1-6
CASSWEQGSRPLHF
>17|TRBV5-4|TRBJ1-6
CASSTNTGLNYNSPLHF
>13|TRBV6-2/TRBV6-3|TRBJ1-2
CASSPPGGRGYTF
>15|TRBV5-4|TRBJ2-1
CASSLGSSSYNEQFF
>15|TRBV28|TRBJ2-3
CASSTRQGYIDTQYF
>15|TRBV7-7|TRBJ2-7
CASSLSDSPGYEQYF
>15|TRBV4-2|TRBJ1-2
CASSQWTGAPYGYTF
>16|TRBV5-4|TRBJ2-2
CASSFLGRGLDGELFF
>15|TRBV18|TRBJ2-7
CASSPLSGETYEQYF
>13|TRBV6-5|TRBJ2-7
CASSSEGAGEQYF
>12|TRBV5-1|TRBJ1-2
CASSLTNYGYTF
>11|TRBV2|TRBJ2-7
CASSVNYEQYF
>15|TRBV6-5|TRBJ2-7
CASTEPGQGRNEQYF
>16|TRBV7-6|TRBJ2-3
CASSFQSGGAADTQYF
>15|TRBV21-1|TRBJ2-7
CASSLPTGCVYEQYF
>12|TRBV11-2|TRBJ1-1
CASSPSGTIPFF